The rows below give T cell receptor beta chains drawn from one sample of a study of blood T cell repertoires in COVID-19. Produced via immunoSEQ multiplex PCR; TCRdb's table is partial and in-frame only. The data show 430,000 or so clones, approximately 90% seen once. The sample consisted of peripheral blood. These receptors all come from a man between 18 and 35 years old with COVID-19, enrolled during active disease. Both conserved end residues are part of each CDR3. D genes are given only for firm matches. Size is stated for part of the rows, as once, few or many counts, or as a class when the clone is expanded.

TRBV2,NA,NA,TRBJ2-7,CASSDSYEQYF,TGTGCCAGCAGCGACAGCTACGAGCAGTACTTC
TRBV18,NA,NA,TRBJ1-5,CASSTGLGNQPQHF,TGTGCCAGCTCAACGGGACTCGGGAATCAGCCCCAGCATTTT
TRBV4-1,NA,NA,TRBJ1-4,CASSPSNEKLFF,TGCGCCAGCAGCCCCTCCAATGAAAAACTGTTTTTT
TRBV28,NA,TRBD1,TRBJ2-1,CASSLGQGAYNEQFF,TGTGCCAGCAGTTTAGGACAGGGGGCTTACAATGAGCAGTTCTTC
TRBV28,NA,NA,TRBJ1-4,CASSPKGWTVRNEKLFF,TGTGCCAGCAGTCCCAAGGGATGGACAGTTCGAAATGAAAAACTGTTTTTT
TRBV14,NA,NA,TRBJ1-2,CASSQDDGGGYTF,TGTGCCAGCAGCCAAGATGACGGCGGCGGCTACACCTTC
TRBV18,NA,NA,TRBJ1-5,CASSPVGENQPQHF,TGTGCCAGCTCACCCGTAGGGGAAAATCAGCCCCAGCATTTT
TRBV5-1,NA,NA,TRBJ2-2,CASSLEASRNTGELFF,TGCGCCAGCAGCTTGGAGGCTAGCAGGAACACCGGGGAGCTGTTTTTT
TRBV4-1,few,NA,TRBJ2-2,CASSQDGTSSGELFF,TGCGCCAGCAGCCAAGATGGGACTTCATCCGGGGAGCTGTTTTTT
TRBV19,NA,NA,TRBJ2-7,CASSHGLTYEQYF,TGTGCCAGTAGTCACGGACTTACCTACGAGCAGTACTTC
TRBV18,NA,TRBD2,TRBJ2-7,CASSRTSGGNYEQYF,TGTGCCAGCTCGCGGACTAGCGGGGGCAACTACGAGCAGTACTTC
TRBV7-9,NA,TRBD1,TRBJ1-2,CASGQGFGIYGYTF,TGTGCCAGCGGACAGGGGTTCGGAATCTATGGCTACACCTTC
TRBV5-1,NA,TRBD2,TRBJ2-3,CASSLESDGGDTQYF,TGCGCCAGCAGCTTGGAATCGGACGGGGGGGATACGCAGTATTTT
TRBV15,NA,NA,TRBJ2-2,CATSSSGGGRGLLTGELFF,TGTGCCACCAGCAGCTCGGGTGGAGGGCGGGGTCTTTTGACCGGGGAGCTGTTTTTT
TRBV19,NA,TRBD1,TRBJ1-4,CASSITAGQVNEKLFF,TGTGCCAGTAGTATCACGGCGGGACAGGTTAATGAAAAACTGTTTTTT
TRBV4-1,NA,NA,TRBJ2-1,CASSIQGGSYNEQFF,TGCGCCAGCAGTATCCAAGGGGGCTCCTACAATGAGCAGTTCTTC
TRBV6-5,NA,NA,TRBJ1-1,CASSPDRYTEAFF,TGTGCCAGCAGTCCCGACAGATACACTGAAGCTTTCTTT
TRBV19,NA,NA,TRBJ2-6,CASNPPGANVLTF,TGTGCCAGTAATCCTCCTGGGGCCAACGTCCTGACTTTC
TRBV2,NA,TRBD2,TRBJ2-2,CASSEESGANTGELFF,TGTGCCAGCAGTGAAGAGAGCGGGGCGAACACCGGGGAGCTGTTTTTT
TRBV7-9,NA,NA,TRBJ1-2,CASSLGNTHGYTF,TGTGCCAGCAGCTTAGGTAACACCCATGGCTACACCTTC
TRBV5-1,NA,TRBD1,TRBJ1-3,CASSPWDRGPSGNTIYF,TGCGCCAGCAGCCCCTGGGACAGGGGTCCCTCTGGAAACACCATATATTTT
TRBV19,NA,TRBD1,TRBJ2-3,CASSIGTGNTDTQYF,TGTGCCAGTAGTATAGGGACAGGGAACACAGATACGCAGTATTTT
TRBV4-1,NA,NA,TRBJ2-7,CASSHDQGYEQYF,TGCGCCAGCAGCCATGACCAGGGTTACGAGCAGTACTTC
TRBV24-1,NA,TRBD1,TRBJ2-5,CATSDPADRGSETQYF,TGTGCCACCAGTGATCCCGCAGACAGGGGGTCAGAGACCCAGTACTTC
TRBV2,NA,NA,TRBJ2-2,CASSPEGRGTGELFF,TGTGCCAGCAGCCCCGAGGGCCGCGGCACCGGGGAGCTGTTTTTT
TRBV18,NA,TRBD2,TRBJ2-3,CATAGTSGSTDTQYF,TGTGCCACCGCAGGGACTAGCGGAAGCACAGATACGCAGTATTTT
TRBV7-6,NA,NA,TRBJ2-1,CASSPGVGSYNEQFF,TGTGCCAGCAGCCCAGGGGTGGGGTCCTACAATGAGCAGTTCTTC
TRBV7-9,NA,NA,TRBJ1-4,CASSLVQEKLFF,TGTGCCAGCAGCTTAGTCCAGGAAAAACTGTTTTTT
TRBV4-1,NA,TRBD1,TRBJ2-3,CASSPSPDRGKDTQYF,TGCGCCAGCAGCCCATCCCCGGACAGGGGGAAGGATACGCAGTATTTT
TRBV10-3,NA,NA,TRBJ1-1,CAIAARGNTEAFF,TGTGCCATCGCGGCCCGGGGGAACACTGAAGCTTTCTTT
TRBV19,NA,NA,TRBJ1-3,CASSLGGARGNTIYF,TGTGCCAGTAGCCTAGGCGGGGCGAGGGGAAACACCATATATTTT
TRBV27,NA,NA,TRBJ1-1,CASSLVSLRGTEAFF,TGTGCCAGCAGTTTAGTATCACTAAGGGGCACTGAAGCTTTCTTT
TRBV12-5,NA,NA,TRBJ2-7,CASGLPRLEQYF,TGTGCTAGTGGTTTGCCCCGACTTGAGCAGTACTTC
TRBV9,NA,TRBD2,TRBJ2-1,CASSVAGGPPHNEQFF,TGTGCCAGCAGCGTAGCGGGAGGTCCGCCACACAATGAGCAGTTCTTC
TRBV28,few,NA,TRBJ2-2,CASRTKGAGELFF,TGTGCCAGCAGGACCAAGGGGGCCGGGGAGCTGTTTTTT
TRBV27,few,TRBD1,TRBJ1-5,CASSLQGAGQPQHF,TGTGCCAGCAGCTTACAGGGGGCTGGTCAGCCCCAGCATTTT
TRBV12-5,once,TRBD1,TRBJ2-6,CASGLRSGQGPSGANVLTF,TGTGCTAGTGGTTTAAGGTCGGGACAGGGCCCTTCTGGGGCCAACGTCCTGACTTTC
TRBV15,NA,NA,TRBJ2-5,CATSRGRAQETQYF,TGTGCCACCAGCAGAGGGCGGGCCCAAGAGACCCAGTACTTC
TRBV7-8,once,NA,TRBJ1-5,CASSAGPYQPQHF,TGTGCCAGCAGCGCAGGGCCCTATCAGCCCCAGCATTTT
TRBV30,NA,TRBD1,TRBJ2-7,CAWTRLAGGREQYF,TGTGCCTGGACCCGGTTGGCAGGGGGTCGCGAGCAGTACTTC
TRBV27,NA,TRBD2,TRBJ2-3,CASSLYGTSKDTQYF,TGTGCCAGCAGTTTATATGGGACTAGCAAAGATACGCAGTATTTT
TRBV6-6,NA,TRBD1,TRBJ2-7,CASSYSGTVSYEQYF,TGTGCCAGCAGTTACTCGGGGACAGTTTCCTACGAGCAGTACTTC
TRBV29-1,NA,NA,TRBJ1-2,CSVDYSAGALYGYTF,TGCAGCGTTGATTACTCGGCAGGGGCTCTCTATGGCTACACCTTC
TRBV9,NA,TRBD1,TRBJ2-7,CASSVEGASEQYF,TGTGCCAGCAGCGTAGAGGGGGCAAGTGAGCAGTACTTC
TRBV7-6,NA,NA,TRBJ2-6,CASSLERQGGSGANVLTF,TGTGCCAGCAGCTTAGAAAGGCAGGGAGGCTCTGGGGCCAACGTCCTGACTTTC
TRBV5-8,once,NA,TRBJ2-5,CASSFGAVDTPSETQYF,TGTGCCAGCAGCTTTGGGGCAGTAGATACCCCAAGCGAGACCCAGTACTTC
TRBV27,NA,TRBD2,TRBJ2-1,CASKAGVANEQFF,TGTGCCAGCAAAGCGGGAGTGGCCAATGAGCAGTTCTTC